This T cell receptor (beta chain) came from a study of Ad26.COV2.S vaccination and SARS-CoV-2 variants. Study information: Ad26.COV2.S arm of COV1001 included the donor.

Stated treatment: 15 to 20 received Ad26.COV2.S at low or high dose, single or two shots; about 5 received placebo; per-sample allocation not given. Specimens were obtained on day 63 following the first vaccine or placebo injection. Vaccination employed an Ad26 vector expressing the Wuhan-strain SARS-CoV-2 spike. Comment on this clone: The antigen is unknown.

Here immunoSEQ multiplex PCR was the method, and the copy in TCRdb shows in-frame clones only, minus some. Here the sample spans fewer than 600,000 clones, 80% to 90% being singletons. Trimming pared 6 bases from V and 11 bases from J, leaving 22 bases between. Germline CDR1 reads MNHEY; CDR2 reads SVGAGI. The CDR3 totals 14 residues. The study, taken as a whole, reports: The placebo group had lower spike-specific TCR breadth than the vaccine recipients did. Breadth of non-spike TCRs did not differ between vaccinees and placebo recipients.

The rearrangement joins TRBV6-5 to TRBJ1-1; D is ambiguous. The sequenced sample was peripheral blood, obtained in a trial of Ad26.COV2.S vaccine versus placebo. The sequence came from a person between 18 and 65 years old who received the Ad26.COV2.S COVID-19 vaccine or a placebo. The CDR3 DNA reads as TGTGCCAGCAGACCCACCGCAACAATCCCTGGCGCTTTCTTT. This translates into CASRPTATIPGAFF.